Below, 20 T cell receptor beta chains from the same sample are listed, as sequenced in a study of CD8 T cells in Susac syndrome. With random hexamers, reverse transcription was performed on roughly 0.5 to 1 ug of RNA. Each CDR3 protein gets one entry after TCRdb re-called the immunoSEQ multiplex PCR reads with MiXCR. This sample has almost 450,000 distinct CDR3 sequences, with approximately 85% found just once. Specimen: CD8+ T cells from PBMCs. All receptors come from a human donor with multiple sclerosis.

The V and J genes are TRBV2 and TRBJ2-1; no firm D call. The germline V gene encodes CDR1 SNHLY and CDR2 FYNNEI. This CDR3 is 12 amino acids long. V was clipped by 3 bases and J by 10 bases, with 10 bases between them. Written as DNA, the CDR3 is TGTGCCAGCAGTGACCCAGGCCGCGAGCAGTTCTTC. Amino acid sequence: CASSDPGREQFF.

The chain combines TRBV5-1 with TRBJ2-1, with TRBD2 matching 13 bases. V lost 4 bases and J lost 6; bases outside the gene matches: 10. Germline-derived CDR1 and CDR2 are SGHRS and YFSETQ. The CDR3 covers 17 residues. CDR3 bases: TGCGCCAGCAGCCTCGGGACTAGCGGGGCCTACGGCAATGAGCAGTTCTTC. It is translated as CASSLGTSGAYGNEQFF.

CDR3 nucleotide sequence: TGTGCCAGCACCCGACAGGGTCTATACTATGGCTACACCTTC. Encoded protein: CASTRQGLYYGYTF. This sequence joins TRBV2 and TRBJ1-2; 7 nucleotides match TRBD1. The V gene end was trimmed by 7 bases and the J gene end by 3 bases; junction bases not matched to a gene: 8. The germline CDR1 and CDR2 sequences are SNHLY and FYNNEI. The CDR3 length is 14 residues.

In its sample, this clonotype was seen a few times. V and J are TRBV9 and TRBJ2-7; 10 bases agree with TRBD2. The germline CDR1 and CDR2 sequences are SGDLS and YYNGEE. The CDR3 is made up of 15 amino acids. V shed 4 bases, J shed 1 base, and the junction held 5 bases outside the gene matches. The CDR3: CASSPSGSLSYEQYF. DNA of the CDR3: TGTGCCAGCAGCCCTAGCGGGAGTCTATCCTACGAGCAGTACTTC.

V gene TRBV20-1 combines with J gene TRBJ1-5; no clear D gene. CDR3 length: 17 amino acids. The V end was cut by 0 bases, the J end by 0 bases, with 15 bases between. Germline V lookup: CDR1 DFQATT, CDR2 SNEGSKA (reference sequence). CDR3: CSARDTGEDYSNQPQHF. CDR3 coding DNA: TGCAGTGCTAGAGACACCGGGGAAGACTATAGCAATCAGCCCCAGCATTTT.

The V gene is TRBV6-5, the J gene TRBJ2-1, with 7 nucleotides matching TRBD2. V trimming: 4 bases; J trimming: 5 bases; junction bases outside the gene matches: 14. The CDR3 covers 17 residues. Germline CDR1 and CDR2: MNHEY and SVGAGI. The CDR3 spells CASSSGEGRLLDNEQFF. Written as DNA, the CDR3 is TGTGCCAGCAGTTCTGGGGAGGGGCGTCTGCTGGACAATGAGCAGTTCTTC.

The chain uses TRBV28 and TRBJ2-7; D is unclear. V was cut by 6 bases and J by 2 bases, with 14 bases left in between. This CDR3 spans 14 amino acids. CDR1 is MDHEN, CDR2 SYDVKM, per germline. CDR3 in amino acids: CASRSPNRPYEQYF. CDR3 DNA sequence: TGTGCCAGCAGGAGTCCAAACCGGCCCTACGAGCAGTACTTC. Full variable domain (outside the CDR3, taken from reference TRBV28 and TRBJ2-7): DVKVTQSSRYLVKRTGEKVFLECVQDMDHENMFWYRQDPGLGLRLIYFSYDVKMKEKGDIPEGYSVSREKKERFSLILESASTNQTSMYLCASRSPNRPYEQYFGPGTRLTVT.

The genes are TRBV6-1 and TRBJ2-5; 8 positions match TRBD1. The CDR3 extends over 13 amino acids. V trimming: 10 bases; J trimming: 3 bases; junction bases outside the gene matches: 7. The germline gives CDR1 MNHNS, CDR2 SASEGT. The CDR3 DNA reads TGTGCCACCAAAAAGACAGGGGAAGAGACCCAGTACTTC. Translation: CATKKTGEETQYF.

The rearrangement links TRBV11-2 to TRBJ1-1, with TRBD1 matching over 9 bases. The CDR3 is made up of 12 amino acids. Germline-derived CDR1 and CDR2 are SGHAT and FQNNGV. The ends lost 3 bases at V and 8 bases at J; junction bases unmatched: 1. CDR3 DNA sequence: TGTGCCAGCAGCTTTACAGGGGGCGAAGCTTTCTTT. Translating gives CASSFTGGEAFF. Supplemented by reference TRBV11-2 and TRBJ1-1, the full variable domain reads EAGVAQSPRYKIIEKRQSVAFWCNPISGHATLYWYQQILGQGPKLLIQFQNNGVVDDSQLPKDRFSAERLKGVDSTLKIQPAKLEDSAVYLCASSFTGGEAFFGQGTRLTVV.

V gene TRBV7-6 combines with J gene TRBJ2-1; D perhaps matches TRBD2 (6 bases). Germline V gene data show CDR1 as SGHVS and CDR2 as FNYEAQ. Trimming cost V 1 base and J 7 bases, with 14 bases left between them. This CDR3 has 15 residues. CDR3 in amino acids: CASSLEAGPKNEQFF. CDR3 bases: TGTGCCAGCAGCTTAGAAGCGGGTCCTAAGAATGAGCAGTTCTTC.

The chain links TRBV27 to TRBJ1-1, with D perhaps TRBD1 (5 bases). This CDR3 contains 13 residues. Trimming left V 5 bases short and J 6 bases short, with 13 bases between. Looked up from germline, CDR1 is MNHEY and CDR2 is SMNVEV (reference sequence). CDR3 DNA: TGTGCCAGCAGTCAACAGGTCAGTGCTGAAGCTTTCTTT. Protein sequence: CASSQQVSAEAFF.

The CDR3 nucleotides are TGTGCCAGCAGTCCCCGAGTGTTCAATCAGCCCCAGCATTTT. It encodes CASSPRVFNQPQHF. The chain joins TRBV2 to TRBJ1-5; no clear D. Trimming pared 5 bases from V and 3 bases from J, leaving 11 bases between. The V gene's germline CDR1 is SNHLY and CDR2 FYNNEI. The CDR3 length is 14 residues.

This clonotype was observed once. The chain links TRBV5-6 to TRBJ2-1; 9 nucleotides agree with TRBD1. With V trimmed by 4 bases and J by 2 bases, 4 bases remained unmatched. The CDR3 has 15 residues. CDR1 is SGHDT, CDR2 YYEEEE, per germline. CDR3 DNA: TGTGCCAGCAGCGTGGGGACAGGGCCCTACAATGAGCAGTTCTTC. It encodes CASSVGTGPYNEQFF.

This chain joins TRBV19 and TRBJ1-1, with D tentatively TRBD1 (5 bases). The germline CDR1 and CDR2 sequences are LNHDA and SQIVND (reference sequence). This CDR3 comprises 13 residues. V dropped 10 bases and J dropped 1 base, with 13 bases sitting between them. CDR3 bases: TGTGCCACCTCACAGGCCCCGAACACTGAAGCTTTCTTT. It yields the protein CATSQAPNTEAFF.

This clonotype was counted a single time. The chain is built from TRBV3-1 and TRBJ2-1; 8 nucleotides align to TRBD2. This CDR3 contains 15 residues. J gave up 2 bases and V 6 bases, and 6 bases lay outside the gene matches. Germline CDR1 reads LGHDT; CDR2 reads YNNKEL (reference sequence). CDR3 residues: CASSPTSEPYNEQFF. The CDR3 DNA reads as TGTGCCAGCAGTCCGACTAGCGAACCCTACAATGAGCAGTTCTTC.

V and J are TRBV4-1 and TRBJ1-5; TRBD1 agrees at 7 bases. The CDR3 runs to 14 residues. The germline CDR1 and CDR2 sequences are MGHRA and YSYEKL. Trimming at V came to 5 bases and at J to 5 bases, leaving 6 bases not matched to a gene. CDR3 sequence: CASSVQGTDQPQHF. CDR3 sequence (DNA): TGCGCCAGCAGCGTACAGGGGACAGATCAGCCCCAGCATTTT.

The gene calls are TRBV5-6 and TRBJ1-5; tentative D call: TRBD1 (5 bases). The CDR3 consists of 17 residues. CDR1 is SGHDT, CDR2 YYEEEE, per germline. Trimming took 2 bases from V and 2 from J, leaving 17 bases between them. The CDR3 DNA reads as TGTGCCAGCAGCTTACTAGGCGACAGCGATGGCAATCAGCCCCAGCATTTT. Protein: CASSLLGDSDGNQPQHF.

This clonotype has only one observation. It is likely a read error, because the conserved phenylalanine at the end of the CDR3 is missing. The DNA is omitted, as the CDR3 cannot be located on it reliably, and the CDR3 follows TCRdb's listing. The chain joins TRBV6-1 to TRBJ2-1; TRBD1 is taken as the D call from the table, unchecked against the DNA. 14 amino acids form the CDR3, both terminal residues included. Germline CDR1 reads MNHNS; CDR2 reads SASEGT. This chain's CDR3 is CASSEARTGFSVFV.

The V and J genes are TRBV20-1 and TRBJ1-1, with a weak D call TRBD1 (6 bases). V lost 3 bases and J 4 bases, leaving 18 bases between the germline ends. CDR1 is DFQATT, CDR2 SNEGSKA, per germline (reference sequence). The CDR3 runs 15 residues. CDR3 region: CSARGLKGVGTEAFF. In DNA form, the CDR3 reads TGCAGTGCTAGGGGCCTAAAGGGGGTGGGCACTGAAGCTTTCTTT.

Written as DNA, the CDR3 is TGTGCCAGCAGTGCTAATCGGGGGACAGCCACGACCTACGAGCAGTACTTC. Protein: CASSANRGTATTYEQYF. The chain combines TRBV6-1 with TRBJ2-7, with D possibly TRBD1 on 7 matching bases. The V and J ends lost 4 bases and 2 bases respectively, with 21 bases between them. Germline CDR1 is MNHNS and CDR2 is SASEGT. This CDR3 has 17 residues.